The 27 T cell receptor beta chains below all came from one sample that was sequenced in a study of cytomegalovirus exposure and HLA in healthy donors. PCR amplification relied on 60 Vbeta primers (plus 13 Jbeta primers). The assay was immunoSEQ multiplex PCR, and TCRdb's table has in-frame clones only and misses some. This table has roughly 180,000 clones, 79% appearing once. Sequencing was performed on PBMCs. Receptors were obtained from a girl aged 5-17 years in good health and CMV-seropositive.

The chain uses TRBV9 and TRBJ1-4, with 11 bases matching TRBD1. The CDR3 runs 16 residues. CDR1 SGDLS and CDR2 YYNGEE come from the germline V gene. Germline trimming cut 0 bases from V and 5 bases from J; bases unmatched to any gene: 3. CDR3 in DNA: TGTGCCAGCAGCGTAGGGGGGACAGGGGGGAATGAAAAACTGTTTTTT. This sequence encodes CASSVGGTGGNEKLFF.

The chain has TRBV5-1 and TRBJ1-1, with 9 bases aligning to TRBD1. V dropped 4 bases and J dropped 4; count of bases not matched to a gene: 8. Per the germline V gene, CDR1 is SGHRS and CDR2 is YFSETQ. The CDR3 is made up of 15 amino acids. In DNA form, the CDR3 reads TGCGCCAGCAGCCGGGGACAGGGTGGGACCACTGAAGCTTTCTTT. This codes for CASSRGQGGTTEAFF.

The chain joins TRBV9 to TRBJ2-5, with 10 bases identical to TRBD2. The CDR3 is 16 residues long. Germline CDR1 is SGDLS and CDR2 is YYNGEE. V trimming: 1 base; J trimming: 2 bases; junction bases outside the gene matches: 5. The chain's CDR3 is CASSVLAGASQETQYF. DNA for the CDR3: TGTGCCAGCAGCGTACTAGCGGGGGCGTCACAAGAGACCCAGTACTTC.

The V call is TRBV27, the J call TRBJ1-2, with TRBD1 identical over 9 bases. With 5 bases clipped from V and 7 bases from J, the junction kept 5 bases outside the gene matches. Germline V CDR1 and CDR2: MNHEY, SMNVEV (reference sequence). The CDR3 runs 13 residues. The CDR3 region is CASSPLDRGGYTF. The CDR3 nucleotides are TGTGCCAGCAGTCCCCTGGACAGGGGTGGCTACACCTTC.

Only a few counts were recorded for this clone. The genes are TRBV6-1 and TRBJ1-2; perhaps TRBD1 as D (6 bases). Trimming stripped 4 bases from V and 4 bases from J, with 16 bases between. The CDR3 is 15 amino acids. The germline gives CDR1 MNHNS, CDR2 SASEGT. CDR3 nucleotides: TGTGCCAGCAGTGCAGGGGCGGGGGATTTCTATGGCTACACCTTC. This codes for CASSAGAGDFYGYTF.

This rearrangement joins TRBV5-1 to TRBJ2-1; 8 nucleotides line up with TRBD2. The germline V gene encodes CDR1 SGHRS and CDR2 YFSETQ. The CDR3 is 13 residues long. V shed 1 base and J 15 bases; nucleotides not matched to a gene: 9. The CDR3 region is CASSLTAGADPFF. CDR3 DNA: TGCGCCAGCAGCTTGACAGCGGGGGCTGACCCGTTCTTC.

This chain uses TRBV6-5 with TRBJ1-5; 8 nucleotides agree with TRBD1. CDR1 is MNHEY, CDR2 SVGAGI, per germline. This CDR3 spans 13 amino acids. J gave up 6 bases and V 6 bases, and 4 bases lay outside the gene matches. CDR3 nucleotide sequence: TGTGCCAGCAGCTTAGGACAGGGTCAGCCCCAGCATTTT. This gives the protein CASSLGQGQPQHF.

A few counts support this clone. The chain links TRBV6-5 to TRBJ1-6; no definite D call. CDR1 is MNHEY, CDR2 SVGAGI, per germline. This CDR3 has 13 amino acids. The V end lost 2 bases, the J end lost 8 bases, and 7 bases lay between the germline ends. The CDR3 nucleotides read TGTGCCAGCAGTTACATGGAGGATTCACCCCTCCACTTT. It translates to CASSYMEDSPLHF.

The chain recombines TRBV23-1 with TRBJ2-1; TRBD1 might be the D (5 bases). TRBV23-1 is classed as an ORF, of uncertain function. CDR3 length: 11 amino acids. V was shortened by 9 bases and J by 12 bases, with 15 bases between the two germline ends. CDR3 region: CARGKGIVQFF. In DNA form, the CDR3 reads TGCGCCAGGGGGAAGGGGATAGTGCAGTTCTTC.

This sequence joins TRBV4-1 and TRBJ2-1; TRBD2 aligns across 12 bases. The CDR3 is 16 residues long. Losses at the gene ends were 0 bases for V and 4 bases for J; bases not matched to a gene: 1. Germline CDR1 is MGHRA and CDR2 is YSYEKL. The CDR3 loop reads CASSQELAGGYNEQFF. CDR3 sequence (DNA): TGCGCCAGCAGCCAAGAGCTAGCGGGGGGGTACAATGAGCAGTTCTTC.

This chain uses TRBV6-6 with TRBJ1-1; the D gene is possibly TRBD1 (5 bases). Germline values: CDR1 MNHNY, CDR2 SVGAGI (reference sequence). Trimming removed 9 bases from V and 4 bases from J, with 15 bases in between. This CDR3 is built from 13 residues. CDR3 coding DNA: TGTGCCAGGGAGTGGGGCGCCGGCACTGAAGCTTTCTTT. It yields the protein CAREWGAGTEAFF.

The rearrangement uses TRBV6-1 and TRBJ2-7; TRBD2 aligns across 8 bases. The CDR3 spans 14 residues. Germline V lookup: CDR1 MNHNS, CDR2 SASEGT. The V gene end was trimmed by 0 bases and the J gene end by 5 bases; junction bases not matched to a gene: 3. The CDR3 loop is CASSEAGGGDEQYF. The CDR3 DNA reads as TGTGCCAGCAGTGAAGCCGGGGGGGGCGACGAGCAGTACTTC.

The gene calls are TRBV2 and TRBJ2-1, with 13 bases aligning to TRBD2. J was trimmed by 5 bases and V by 4 bases; bases with no gene match: 5. The CDR3 runs 16 residues. Per the germline V gene, CDR1 is SNHLY and CDR2 is FYNNEI. The CDR3 bases are TGTGCCAGCAGTGGCCGGACTAGCGGGGGAAACAATGAGCAGTTCTTC. It codes for CASSGRTSGGNNEQFF.

V usage is TRBV11-2 and J usage is TRBJ2-1; D remains unclear. In germline, CDR1 is SGHAT, CDR2 FQNNGV. The CDR3 is made up of 15 amino acids. V dropped 1 base and J dropped 0 bases, with 7 bases sitting between them. Here the CDR3 DNA reads TGTGCCAGCAGCTTAGGGCTGATCTCCTACAATGAGCAGTTCTTC. The encoded protein is CASSLGLISYNEQFF.

V usage is TRBV15 and J usage is TRBJ1-5; weak D call: TRBD1 (5 bases). CDR1 and CDR2 (germline): LNHNV, YYDKDF (reference sequence). V shed 6 bases and J shed 5 bases, with 14 bases lying between them. The CDR3 sequence is 14 residues long. CDR3 sequence: CATRDRDYDQPQHF. CDR3 DNA sequence: TGTGCCACCAGGGACCGGGACTATGATCAGCCCCAGCATTTT.

This rearrangement joins TRBV6-1 to TRBJ1-6, with a weak D call TRBD1 (6 bases). Looked up from germline, CDR1 is MNHNS and CDR2 is SASEGT. With 1 base removed from V and 7 bases from J, the gap between germline ends came to 8 bases. The CDR3 is 14 residues long. The CDR3 sequence is CASSEVQGNSPLHF. CDR3 sequence (DNA): TGTGCCAGCAGTGAAGTACAGGGCAATTCACCCCTCCACTTT.

The J gene is TRBJ1-2, the V gene TRBV11-2; TRBD1 matches 7 bases. Unmatched junction bases numbered 7, after V lost 5 bases and J lost 7 bases. The CDR3 spans 13 residues. CDR1 and CDR2 from the germline V gene are SGHAT and FQNNGV. The CDR3 sequence is CASSPRQGGGYTF. The CDR3 DNA follows: TGTGCCAGCAGCCCTAGACAGGGCGGTGGCTACACCTTC.

CDR3 coding DNA: TGCGCCAGCAGTGACAGGGGCCGAACCAATACGCAGTATTTT. Translation gives CASSDRGRTNTQYF. V gene TRBV10-1 combines with J gene TRBJ2-3; weak D call: TRBD1 (6 bases). V gave up 3 bases and J gave up 7 bases, with 14 bases separating them. The CDR3 contains 14 residues. CDR1 is WNHNN, CDR2 SYGVQD, per germline (reference sequence).

This rearrangement joins TRBV18 to TRBJ1-1; D is unresolved. The CDR3 is made up of 13 amino acids. The V and J ends lost 4 bases and 1 base respectively, with 7 bases between them. The germline V gene encodes CDR1 KGHSH and CDR2 LQKENI. CDR3 sequence reads: CASSRSQNTEAFF. The CDR3 bases are TGTGCCAGCTCACGGAGCCAGAACACTGAAGCTTTCTTT.

V usage is TRBV5-1 and J usage is TRBJ1-3, with D hard to call. The CDR3 length is 14 residues. Per the germline V gene, CDR1 is SGHRS and CDR2 is YFSETQ. Trimming removed 1 base from V and 9 bases from J, with 14 bases in between. For the CDR3, the DNA is TGCGCCAGCAGCTTGTTGACCCTGGAGGGCACCATATATTTT. Protein sequence: CASSLLTLEGTIYF.

The chain uses TRBV7-2 and TRBJ2-7; TRBD1 matches at 7 bases. This CDR3 comprises 13 residues. V lost 6 bases, J lost 6 bases, and 8 bases stayed unmatched. Germline V gene data show CDR1 as SGHTA and CDR2 as FQGNSA. The CDR3 loop reads CASRLGQAGEQYF. CDR3 DNA sequence: TGTGCCAGCAGACTCGGACAGGCCGGCGAGCAGTACTTC.

This clone was detected only a few times. The chain employs TRBV10-1 and TRBJ2-5, with D tentatively TRBD2 (6 bases). Looked up from germline, CDR1 is WNHNN and CDR2 is SYGVQD (reference sequence). Deletions cut 2 bases from V and 4 bases from J, with 14 bases between. The CDR3 has 15 residues. CDR3 loop: CASSELAGISETQYF. The CDR3 region has the DNA TGCGCCAGCAGTGAGCTGGCGGGGATATCAGAGACCCAGTACTTC.

The chain recombines TRBV25-1 with TRBJ1-4; the D is unclear. Germline V CDR1 and CDR2: MGHDK, SYGVNS. Trimming took off 1 base at V and 7 bases at J, with 22 bases between the two ends. The CDR3 extends over 18 amino acids. CDR3 sequence (DNA): TGTGCCAGCAGTGAATGGTCGGCGGGCAAGGGCGGTGGTGAAAAACTGTTTTTT. Translated: CASSEWSAGKGGGEKLFF.

The chain recombines TRBV5-4 with TRBJ2-7; tentative D call: TRBD1 (6 bases). V lost 4 bases to trimming and J lost 0 bases, with 17 bases between them. Germline V gene lookup returns CDR1 SGHNT and CDR2 YYREEE (reference sequence). The CDR3 runs 16 residues. The CDR3 DNA sequence: TGTGCCAGCAGCCCCGAGGACAGTCCCGCCTCCTACGAGCAGTACTTC. Encoded protein: CASSPEDSPASYEQYF.

The chain is built from TRBV4-1 and TRBJ1-4; maybe TRBD1 (6 bases). The CDR3 length is 14 residues. V lost 4 bases to trimming and J lost 4 bases, with 10 bases between them. The germline V gene encodes CDR1 MGHRA and CDR2 YSYEKL. The CDR3 DNA is TGCGCCAGCAGCCCCGGACAGCTTAATGAAAAACTGTTTTTT. Residues: CASSPGQLNEKLFF.

The chain is built from TRBV13 and TRBJ2-7; D is unresolved. CDR1 and CDR2 from the germline V gene are PRHDT and FYEKMQ (reference sequence). CDR3 length equals 16 residues. V was cut by 4 bases and J by 4 bases, with 20 bases left in between. The CDR3: CASSYGSPRNLYEQYF. The DNA for the CDR3 is TGTGCCAGCAGCTACGGGTCCCCGAGAAATCTGTACGAGCAGTACTTC.

This chain links TRBV13 with TRBJ1-6; D unclear. Germline CDR1 is PRHDT and CDR2 is FYEKMQ (reference sequence). CDR3 length: 13 amino acids. V dropped 0 bases and J dropped 7 bases, with 4 bases sitting between them. The DNA of the CDR3 is TGTGCCAGCAGCTTAGGCCCAAATTCACCCCTCCACTTT. This codes for CASSLGPNSPLHF.